This is a list of T cell receptor beta chains from one sample in a study of T-cell memory formation after mild COVID-19. TCRdb redid the calling of the 5' RACE reads with MiXCR, one entry per CDR3 protein. The data show some 120,000 distinct CDR3 sequences, about 16% seen once. Material for sequencing was PBMCs or a T cell subset sorted from them (not recorded which). All receptors come from an adult woman who had mild COVID-19 (a few samples of this study predate the infection). Cell type and time point are not known. The CDR3 runs from the conserved cysteine through the conserved F or W. D genes are given only for firm matches. A row's size may be missing; if present it is once, few, many or a size class.

d_call,v_call,j_call,clone_size,cdr3_nt,cdr3_aa
NA,TRBV7-9,TRBJ2-3,NA,TGTGCCAGCAGCTTCAGCCCAGATACGCAGTATTTT,CASSFSPDTQYF
NA,TRBV7-9,TRBJ1-2,few,TGTGCCAGCAGCCCCCGTAACTATGGCTACACCTTC,CASSPRNYGYTF
NA,TRBV15,TRBJ2-2,NA,TGTGCCACCAGCGCGCGGCGGGACACCGGGGAGCTGTTTTTT,CATSARRDTGELFF
NA,TRBV23-1,TRBJ1-4,NA,TGCGCCAGCAGTCAATCCCCCGGGGGGATTGAAAAACTGTTTTTT,CASSQSPGGIEKLFF
TRBD2,TRBV29-1,TRBJ2-2,NA,TGCAGCGTCAAATCCAGTATAAGCGGGAGATTCCCCGGGGAGCTGTTTTTT,CSVKSSISGRFPGELFF
TRBD2,TRBV5-6,TRBJ2-5,NA,TGTGCCAGCAGCTTTTTTGCGGGGGGCCAAGAGACCCAGTACTTC,CASSFFAGGQETQYF
NA,TRBV10-3,TRBJ2-2,NA,TGTGCCATCACCTATTCCACCGGGGAGCTGTTTTTT,CAITYSTGELFF
NA,TRBV12-3/TRBV12-4,TRBJ2-1,few,TGTGCCAGCAGCCCCCGGCTAGCTCAGTTCTTC,CASSPRLAQFF
NA,TRBV29-1,TRBJ1-1,few,TGCAGCGTTGGTCAGGAGGGGAACACTGAAGCTTTCTTT,CSVGQEGNTEAFF
NA,TRBV2,TRBJ1-2,NA,TGTGCCAGCAGTGGAGACCGCTATGGCTACACCTTC,CASSGDRYGYTF
NA,TRBV7-3,TRBJ2-3,many,TGTGCCAGCAGCTTCGGACTGGCAGATACGCAGTATTTT,CASSFGLADTQYF
NA,TRBV2,TRBJ2-3,NA,TGTGCCAGCAGTGGACCGTGGATGGGACAAATGACAGATACGCAGTATTTT,CASSGPWMGQMTDTQYF
TRBD1,TRBV9,TRBJ2-2,few,TGTGCCAGCAGCGTCGGGACAGGCCGTCTCACCGGGGAGCTGTTTTTT,CASSVGTGRLTGELFF
TRBD2,TRBV5-1,TRBJ2-2,NA,TGCGCCAGCCGTCCGGGACTAGGAAACACCGGGGAGCTGTTTTTT,CASRPGLGNTGELFF
TRBD2,TRBV24-1,TRBJ2-5,few,TGTGCCACCAGTGATAGAGTAGCGGGAGGAGAGCGGGAGACCCAGTACTTC,CATSDRVAGGERETQYF
NA,TRBV4-1,TRBJ2-5,few,TGCGCCAGCAGCCCAGAAAAACAAGAGACCCAGTACTTC,CASSPEKQETQYF
NA,TRBV12-3/TRBV12-4,TRBJ2-5,few,TGTGCCAGCAGTTTACGGCGGAGACAAGAGACCCAGTACTTC,CASSLRRRQETQYF
TRBD2,TRBV10-3,TRBJ2-3,many,TGTGCCATGGGGGCTAGCGGGAGACCCACAGATACGCAGTATTTT,CAMGASGRPTDTQYF
TRBD1,TRBV6-2/TRBV6-3,TRBJ2-7,NA,TGTGCCAGCAGTTACTACAGGGGATACGAGCAGTACTTC,CASSYYRGYEQYF
NA,TRBV27,TRBJ2-7,NA,TGTGCCAGCAGTTTACATGTTAAGGGACCTCCCTACGAGCAGTACTTC,CASSLHVKGPPYEQYF
NA,TRBV20-1,TRBJ1-3,NA,TGCAGTGCCGTGATGGTGGGGAGCGACACCATATATTTT,CSAVMVGSDTIYF
TRBD1,TRBV18,TRBJ2-2,NA,TGTGCCAGCTCACCAGCACAGGGGAAGGCCGGGGAGCTGTTTTTT,CASSPAQGKAGELFF
NA,TRBV6-6,TRBJ1-4,few,TGTGCCAGCAGTTACAGGGCGGATACTAATGAAAAACTGTTTTTT,CASSYRADTNEKLFF
NA,TRBV7-2,TRBJ2-3,few,TGTGCCAGCAGCCCGGGACGGCACAACACAGATACGCAGTATTTT,CASSPGRHNTDTQYF
NA,TRBV27,TRBJ2-5,few,TGTGCCAGCAGTGCCCTTCTGGGTTTTACAGAGACCCAGTACTTC,CASSALLGFTETQYF
NA,TRBV7-6,TRBJ2-1,NA,TGTGCCAGCAGCACGACGCGGGACAGATATTCGGGCAATGAGCAGTTCTTC,CASSTTRDRYSGNEQFF
NA,TRBV4-1,TRBJ1-1,few,TGCGCCAGCAGCCAGGCCCTCGGAACTGAAGCTTTCTTT,CASSQALGTEAFF
NA,TRBV20-1,TRBJ1-2,NA,TGCAGTGCTAGTACGCGGCAAAAGACTTATGGCTACACCTTC,CSASTRQKTYGYTF
NA,TRBV12-3/TRBV12-4,TRBJ1-1,NA,TGTGCCAGCAGTCCCTCCGGCCCCGGCGGGGGCACTGAAGCTTTCTTT,CASSPSGPGGGTEAFF
NA,TRBV7-2,TRBJ2-2,few,TGTGCCAGCAGCTTATCTGAGGGAGTCACCGGGGAGCTGTTTTTT,CASSLSEGVTGELFF
NA,TRBV7-9,TRBJ2-7,NA,TGTGCCAGCAGCGATAGCAGGCGAGGCGAGCAGTACTTC,CASSDSRRGEQYF
NA,TRBV5-1,TRBJ2-6,few,TGCGCCAGCAGCTTCTGGGGATCAGGGGCCAACGTCCTGACTTTC,CASSFWGSGANVLTF
TRBD2,TRBV4-2,TRBJ2-7,few,TGTGCCAGCAGTCCTAGCGGGAGGGCCCCAGACGAGCAGTACTTC,CASSPSGRAPDEQYF
NA,TRBV12-3/TRBV12-4,TRBJ2-5,few,TGTGCCAGCAGTTCCCAGACCCAGTACTTC,CASSSQTQYF
TRBD1,TRBV7-3,TRBJ2-1,NA,TGTGCCAGCAGCTTAAGCCCCTGGGCAGGGGGCTCCAATGAGCAGTTCTTC,CASSLSPWAGGSNEQFF
NA,TRBV7-9,TRBJ2-1,NA,TGTGCCAGCAGCCTTATGGGACTGGCCCTCCATGAGCAGTTCTTC,CASSLMGLALHEQFF
NA,TRBV7-9,TRBJ2-7,few,TGTGCCAGCAGCTTAGGTCTGGGAACTTCCTACGAGCAGTACTTC,CASSLGLGTSYEQYF
NA,TRBV6-2/TRBV6-3,TRBJ2-1,many,TGTGCCAGCAGCCGGACTGGCTCCTACAATGAGCAGTTCTTC,CASSRTGSYNEQFF
TRBD2,TRBV15,TRBJ2-5,few,TGTGCCCTGAGCGGGGCAGTGTACCAAGAGACCCAGTACTTC,CALSGAVYQETQYF
NA,TRBV19,TRBJ2-7,NA,TGTGCCAGTAGTATGTTCTCGGGACCCGAGGTAGGCTCCTACGAGCAGTACTTC,CASSMFSGPEVGSYEQYF
NA,TRBV12-3/TRBV12-4,TRBJ1-4,many,TGTGCCAGCAGTCTTTTCGAAAAACTGTTTTTT,CASSLFEKLFF
TRBD2,TRBV10-3,TRBJ2-1,many,TGTGCCATCAGTGAGCCCCGCGGACTAGCGGGAGCGAAGCAGTTCTTC,CAISEPRGLAGAKQFF
TRBD1,TRBV29-1,TRBJ2-7,few,TGCAGCGCGGGGACAGGCTCCTACGAGCAGTACTTC,CSAGTGSYEQYF
NA,TRBV18,TRBJ1-5,few,TGTGCCAGCACACTGGGCCGCAATCAGCCCCAGCATTTT,CASTLGRNQPQHF
NA,TRBV20-1,TRBJ2-3,few,TGCAGTGCTAGATTCTCCAGCACAGATACGCAGTATTTT,CSARFSSTDTQYF
TRBD1,TRBV24-1,TRBJ2-2,NA,TGTGCCACCAGTGACCCTCCGGGACAGGGAATCGGGGAGCTGTTTTTT,CATSDPPGQGIGELFF
NA,TRBV2,TRBJ2-7,few,TGTGCCAGCAGTGTCGGTGGGGACTACGAGCAGTACTTC,CASSVGGDYEQYF
NA,TRBV10-3,TRBJ2-1,few,TGTGCCATCAGTGAGTCGCTCTCGAGCTCCTACAATGAGCAGTTCTTC,CAISESLSSSYNEQFF